This note documents a single T cell receptor (beta chain) sequence. These data are taken from a study of shared T cell receptors in the human thymus. This CDR3 spans 19 amino acids. From germline, CDR1 is SGHDN and CDR2 FVKESK. V dropped 0 bases and J dropped 0 bases, with 15 bases sitting between them. Clones were sequenced by immunoSEQ multiplex PCR, and TCRdb holds only the in-frame ones, with some missing. The table records fewer than 700,000 clones, approximately 87% of them present only once. These data were also filed under a second study, of human thymus T cells. According to that study: Healthy Finnish infants undergoing corrective surgery for congenital heart defects were the donors. The thymus tissue came from resections taken during corrective heart surgery. Thymic and blood repertoires seemed to show skewed V and J gene use. Related studies found that unrelated individuals share highly overlapping thymic repertoires.

The source material was thymocytes. The chain employs TRBV14 and TRBJ2-6; TRBD2 might be the D (6 bases). The clonotype was recovered from a boy younger than two with a congenital heart defect. The CDR3 protein is CASSQDNQRVGSGANVLTF. The CDR3 DNA is TGTGCCAGCAGCCAAGATAACCAGCGGGTGGGCTCTGGGGCCAACGTCCTGACTTTC.